A single sample is the source of the 5 T cell receptor beta chains below, sequenced in a study of CD8+ T cells in alopecia areata. Sequencing used cDNA as its template, made by extracting RNA and reverse transcribing it. Some clones are missing from TCRdb's copy, which holds only in-frame ones; the method was immunoSEQ multiplex PCR. The table has about 200,000 clones, roughly three fifths seen once. Treatment meaning: oral pan-JAK inhibitor, 5-10 mg twice daily. The sequenced sample was CD4+ T cells sorted from blood, obtained at week 4, from a patient treated with tofacitinib. The receptor set was obtained from a human donor with alopecia areata.

This rearrangement joins TRBV7-8 to TRBJ1-2; D is perhaps TRBD1 (5 bases). In germline, CDR1 is SGHVS, CDR2 FQNEAQ. V was shortened by 5 bases and J by 1 base, with 14 bases between the two germline ends. This CDR3 has 15 amino acids. The CDR3 DNA reads TGTGCCAGCAGCCCCGAGGGGAGCTTTAACTATGGCTACACCTTC. Its translation: CASSPEGSFNYGYTF.

The chain recombines TRBV4-2 with TRBJ2-3; TRBD2 matches at 10 bases. The V segment lost 0 bases and the J segment 5 bases; nucleotides outside the gene matches: 8. The V gene's germline CDR1 is LGHNA and CDR2 YNFKEQ. The CDR3 consists of 17 residues. The DNA for the CDR3 is TGTGCCAGCAGCCAAGAGCCCCTAGCGGGGGTCGTAGATACGCAGTATTTT. This sequence encodes CASSQEPLAGVVDTQYF.

The chain links TRBV6-6 to TRBJ1-2, with 7 nucleotides matching TRBD1. This CDR3 has 16 amino acids. In germline, CDR1 is MNHNY, CDR2 SVGAGI (reference sequence). With V trimmed by 5 bases and J by 8 bases, 17 bases remained unmatched. Written as DNA, the CDR3 is TGTGCCAGCAGTCAAAGAGGGAATACAGGGGCCGGGGGCTACACCTTC. Its protein product is CASSQRGNTGAGGYTF.

This sequence joins TRBV29-1 and TRBJ1-6; D ambiguous. The CDR3 runs to 13 residues. The V and J ends lost 2 bases and 8 bases respectively, with 10 bases between them. Germline V gene data show CDR1 as SQVTM and CDR2 as ANQGSEA. The CDR3 DNA reads TGCAGCGTTGAAATCGAGGTGGATTCACCCCTCCACTTT. It is translated as CSVEIEVDSPLHF.

V and J are TRBV18 and TRBJ2-7; perhaps TRBD2 as D (7 bases). The length of the CDR3 is 14 residues. V was shortened by 2 bases and J by 1 base, with 9 bases between the two germline ends. The germline gives CDR1 KGHSH, CDR2 LQKENI. The CDR3 is CASSPGRGSYEQYF. DNA for the CDR3: TGTGCCAGCTCACCAGGGAGGGGGTCCTACGAGCAGTACTTC.